The 29 T cell receptor beta chains below come from one sample, sequenced in a study of beta chain features in type 1 diabetes. As every portion of the isolated RNA was reverse transcribed, the sequencing read expressed TCRB transcripts. Repertoires were generated with immunoSEQ multiplex PCR, while TCRdb's copy carries only in-frame clones and drops some. The data contain nearly 250,000 clones, over 12% of them seen just once; the ten biggest clones take up more than 0.02%. The sequencing sample was made of naive CD4+ T cells from blood. All receptors come from a woman aged 40 to 49 in good health.

The chain couples TRBV7-8 to TRBJ2-7; possibly TRBD1 for D (6 bases). Germline V gene sequence: CDR1 SGHVS, CDR2 FQNEAQ. V was trimmed by 6 bases and J by 2 bases, leaving 17 bases between them. There are 15 residues in the CDR3. CDR3 protein: CASSRVRGQPYEQYF. Written as DNA, the CDR3 is TGTGCCAGCAGTCGGGTGAGGGGACAACCCTACGAGCAGTACTTC.

This clone has a count of ten or more. The V call is TRBV4-1, the J call TRBJ2-1; TRBD1 might be the D (5 bases). Trimming took 3 bases from V and 7 from J, leaving 7 bases between them. The germline gives CDR1 MGHRA, CDR2 YSYEKL. This CDR3 region has 12 residues. The CDR3 region has the DNA TGCGCCAGCAGCCACCAGGGTAATGAGCAGTTCTTC. This gives the protein CASSHQGNEQFF.

This rearrangement joins TRBV12-5 to TRBJ2-3; 13 nucleotides agree with TRBD2. Germline V gives CDR1 LGHNT, CDR2 FRNRAP. Trimming cost V 1 base and J 11 bases; bases outside gene matches: 3. This CDR3 region has 14 residues. CDR3: CASGLGTSGGGQYF. DNA of the CDR3: TGTGCTAGTGGTTTGGGGACTAGCGGGGGTGGGCAGTATTTT.

There are a few counts of this clone. The chain recombines TRBV6-1 with TRBJ1-2, with D unclear. V was clipped by 0 bases and J by 7 bases, with 6 bases between them. CDR1 and CDR2 (germline): MNHNS, SASEGT. CDR3 size: 12 residues. CDR3 protein: CASSEALRGYTF. The DNA of the CDR3 is TGTGCCAGCAGTGAAGCTCTGCGTGGCTACACCTTC.

CDR3 sequence (DNA): TGCGCCAGCAGCTTTGGACAGTATGGCTACACCTTC. This encodes CASSFGQYGYTF. The chain joins TRBV5-1 to TRBJ1-2; perhaps TRBD1 as D (6 bases). The length of the CDR3 is 12 residues. Trimming shortened V by 2 bases and J by 5 bases, and 7 bases separated the two germline ends. Germline V CDR1 and CDR2: SGHRS, YFSETQ. Supplemented by reference TRBV5-1 and TRBJ1-2, the full variable domain reads KAGVTQTPRYLIKTRGQQVTLSCSPISGHRSVSWYQQTPGQGLQFLFEYFSETQRNKGNFPGRFSGRQFSNSRSEMNVSTLELGDSALYLCASSFGQYGYTFGSGTRLTVV.

J is TRBJ2-7 and V is TRBV5-4; 9 bases are shared with TRBD2. The V gene end was trimmed by 4 bases and the J gene end by 6 bases; junction bases not matched to a gene: 5. The CDR3 spans 13 residues. Germline loops: CDR1 SGHNT, CDR2 YYREEE (reference sequence). The CDR3 region is CASSAGLAPEQYF. For the CDR3, the DNA is TGTGCCAGCAGCGCTGGACTAGCGCCCGAGCAGTACTTC.

V and J are TRBV5-1 and TRBJ2-1, with TRBD2 matching 8 bases. The V gene's germline CDR1 is SGHRS and CDR2 YFSETQ. The CDR3 totals 13 residues. After removal of 7 bases from V and 4 bases from J, the junction contained 4 bases not matched to a gene. The CDR3 coding sequence is TGCGCCAGCGGGGCGGGGGGATACAATGAGCAGTTCTTC. Protein product: CASGAGGYNEQFF.

This clone was recorded only once. The V call is TRBV7-9, the J call TRBJ1-2; 10 nucleotides line up with TRBD1. This CDR3 has 14 amino acids. CDR1 and CDR2 from the germline V gene are SEHNR and FQNEAQ (reference sequence). Trimming removed 2 bases from V and 4 bases from J; junction bases left unmatched: 1. CDR3 DNA sequence: TGTGCCAGCAGCTTAAGGGACAGGGGCTATGGCTACACCTTC. Protein product: CASSLRDRGYGYTF. Variable domain in full (rest from reference TRBV7-9 and TRBJ1-2): DTGVSQNPRHKITKRGQNVTFRCDPISEHNRLYWYRQTLGQGPEFLTYFQNEAQLEKSRLLSDRFSAERPKGSFSTLEIQRTEQGDSAMYLCASSLRDRGYGYTFGSGTRLTVV.

J is TRBJ1-2 and V is TRBV10-2; perhaps TRBD1 as D (6 bases). V dropped 10 bases and J dropped 5 bases, with 14 bases sitting between them. The CDR3 sequence is 12 residues long. Germline V CDR1 and CDR2: WSHSY, SAAADI. The CDR3 sequence is CATRTERYGYTF. The CDR3 DNA reads as TGCGCCACCCGGACAGAGCGTTATGGCTACACCTTC.

The V call is TRBV7-2, the J call TRBJ2-1, with 9 bases matching TRBD2. The germline CDR1 and CDR2 sequences are SGHTA and FQGNSA. V shed 10 bases and J 6 bases; nucleotides not matched to a gene: 10. The CDR3 contains 14 residues. CDR3: CATSRGGSPNEQFF. CDR3 DNA: TGTGCCACCTCGCGGGGGGGCTCCCCCAATGAGCAGTTCTTC.

The chain has TRBV6-5 and TRBJ2-5; 11 nucleotides agree with TRBD1. The CDR3 length is 15 residues. Germline CDR1 and CDR2: MNHEY and SVGAGI. Trimming removed 1 base from V and 4 bases from J; junction bases left unmatched: 2. The CDR3 nucleotides are TGTGCCAGCAGTTACTTGGGACAGGGGGGAGAGACCCAGTACTTC. Translated: CASSYLGQGGETQYF.

This clone was seen a few times. The gene calls are TRBV6-6 and TRBJ2-1; 14 nucleotides align to TRBD2. J was trimmed by 6 bases and V by 4 bases; bases with no gene match: 5. The length of the CDR3 is 16 residues. Germline CDR1 reads MNHNY; CDR2 reads SVGAGI (reference sequence). The CDR3 region has the DNA TGTGCCAGCAGTTCCCTGACTAGCGGGGGGGCCAATGAGCAGTTCTTC. Encoded protein: CASSSLTSGGANEQFF.

The chain is built from TRBV18 and TRBJ1-3; D gene ambiguous. Trimming cost V 2 bases and J 1 base, with 6 bases left between them. CDR1 is KGHSH and CDR2 is LQKENI in the germline V gene. CDR3 length: 14 amino acids. CDR3 sequence: CASSPSTSGNTIYF. DNA for the CDR3: TGTGCCAGCTCACCATCTACTTCTGGAAACACCATATATTTT.

This clone was observed a handful of times. This sequence joins TRBV5-1 and TRBJ2-3, with D possibly matching TRBD1 (6 bases). V was clipped by 3 bases and J by 2 bases, with 7 bases between them. Germline-derived CDR1 and CDR2 are SGHRS and YFSETQ. This CDR3 comprises 13 residues. The CDR3 DNA follows: TGCGCCAGCAGCTACAGGGTCACAGATACGCAGTATTTT. This translates into CASSYRVTDTQYF. The whole variable domain, remainder taken from reference TRBV5-1 and TRBJ2-3, is KAGVTQTPRYLIKTRGQQVTLSCSPISGHRSVSWYQQTPGQGLQFLFEYFSETQRNKGNFPGRFSGRQFSNSRSEMNVSTLELGDSALYLCASSYRVTDTQYFGPGTRLTVL.

The CDR3 DNA reads as TGTGCCAGTAGTATAGTGACTAACACCGGGGAGCTGTTTTTT. Translating gives CASSIVTNTGELFF. This rearrangement joins TRBV19 to TRBJ2-2; D gene unclear. This CDR3 region has 14 residues. Between the trimmed V and J ends, which lost 1 base and 2 bases, there was a span of 5 bases. Germline V CDR1 and CDR2: LNHDA, SQIVND (reference sequence).

This chain joins TRBV10-2 and TRBJ2-7; a possible D gene is TRBD1 (5 bases). In germline, CDR1 is WSHSY, CDR2 SAAADI. Trimming cost V 4 bases and J 2 bases, with 15 bases left between them. The CDR3 runs 15 residues. CDR3 nucleotide sequence: TGCGCCAGCAGTGGGGGCAGCAAGACAACCTACGAGCAGTACTTC. Its protein is CASSGGSKTTYEQYF.

The table lists this clone with a few counts. This rearrangement joins TRBV15 to TRBJ2-3; D ambiguous. The CDR3 runs 14 residues. In germline, CDR1 is LNHNV, CDR2 YYDKDF (reference sequence). V was clipped by 3 bases and J by 0 bases, with 7 bases between them. The CDR3, as DNA: TGTGCCACCAGCAGCGAACAGAGCACAGATACGCAGTATTTT. The encoded protein is CATSSEQSTDTQYF.

This chain connects TRBV7-9 to TRBJ2-3; D perhaps matches TRBD2 (5 bases). Germline assignment: CDR1 SEHNR and CDR2 FQNEAQ (reference sequence). This CDR3 region has 17 residues. The ends were cut back, 6 bases at V and 0 bases at J, with 19 bases in the middle. DNA for the CDR3: TGTGCCAGCAGTTCCGGCGGGTTGGGCGGGAGCACAGATACGCAGTATTTT. Protein product: CASSSGGLGGSTDTQYF.

The V call is TRBV5-1, the J call TRBJ2-3; tentatively, D is TRBD1 (8 bases). V lost 4 bases and J lost 6, with 15 bases in between. Germline V gives CDR1 SGHRS, CDR2 YFSETQ. This CDR3 spans 14 amino acids. CDR3 region: CASSLGQGGDTQYF. CDR3 coding DNA: TGCGCCAGCAGCCTAGGACAGGGAGGGGATACGCAGTATTTT.

A few counts support this clone. The V and J genes are TRBV7-9 and TRBJ1-1; maybe TRBD1 (5 bases). V was trimmed by 2 bases and J by 1 base, leaving 14 bases between them. CDR1 is SEHNR, CDR2 FQNEAQ, per germline (reference sequence). This CDR3 contains 16 residues. The CDR3 sequence: CASSLWAGRSNTEAFF. The CDR3 bases are TGTGCCAGCAGCTTATGGGCGGGGCGCTCGAACACTGAAGCTTTCTTT.

The rearrangement uses TRBV4-1 and TRBJ1-1, with D uncertain. V was trimmed by 1 base and J by 2 bases, leaving 11 bases between them. Germline V gene sequence: CDR1 MGHRA, CDR2 YSYEKL. CDR3 length: 15 residues. The CDR3 coding sequence is TGCGCCAGCAGCCAAGTCCCCAGATATAACACTGAAGCTTTCTTT. This gives the protein CASSQVPRYNTEAFF.

This rearrangement joins TRBV11-2 to TRBJ2-3, with no clear D. Germline V CDR1 and CDR2: SGHAT, FQNNGV. This CDR3 contains 13 residues. V was trimmed by 3 bases and J by 6 bases, leaving 10 bases between them. DNA for the CDR3: TGTGCCAGCAGCTTGACCTGGCGGGATACGCAGTATTTT. This gives the protein CASSLTWRDTQYF.

This chain uses TRBV9 with TRBJ2-7, with 9 bases matching TRBD1. The CDR3 runs to 12 residues. With V trimmed by 2 bases and J by 9 bases, 3 bases remained unmatched. Germline V gives CDR1 SGDLS, CDR2 YYNGEE. CDR3 DNA: TGTGCCAGCAGCGTTACAGGGGGCGGGCAGTACTTC. It codes for CASSVTGGGQYF.

The table lists this clone with a few counts. Other DNA sequences of this sample code for an identical CDR3. The chain carries TRBV5-1 and TRBJ2-5, with D possibly being TRBD1 (6 bases). Between the trimmed V and J ends, which lost 0 bases and 2 bases, there was a span of 8 bases. This CDR3 contains 14 residues. The V gene's germline CDR1 is SGHRS and CDR2 YFSETQ. The CDR3 sequence is CASSLGQGQETQYF. Written as DNA, the CDR3 is TGCGCCAGCAGCTTGGGGCAGGGGCAAGAGACCCAGTACTTC.

This chain joins TRBV6-6 and TRBJ2-5; TRBD1 aligns across 8 bases. The germline V gene has CDR1 MNHNY and CDR2 SVGAGI (reference sequence). The CDR3 sequence is 13 residues long. Losses at the gene ends were 8 bases for V and 5 bases for J; bases not matched to a gene: 7. This CDR3 is CASRIPGGETQYF. CDR3 coding DNA: TGTGCCAGCCGCATCCCAGGGGGCGAGACCCAGTACTTC.

The rearrangement uses TRBV5-1 and TRBJ2-7; D may be TRBD2 (6 bases). Trimming shortened V by 1 base and J by 2 bases, and 10 bases separated the two germline ends. The CDR3 has 14 residues. Germline CDR1 SGHRS, CDR2 YFSETQ. The CDR3 protein is CASSLQGGAYEQYF. Here the CDR3 DNA reads TGCGCCAGCAGCTTGCAGGGAGGCGCCTACGAGCAGTACTTC.

The V call is TRBV7-2, the J call TRBJ2-2, with 8 bases matching TRBD1. V was clipped by 5 bases and J by 4 bases; unmatched bases: 9. The CDR3 length is 16 residues. Germline V gene lookup returns CDR1 SGHTA and CDR2 FQGNSA. CDR3 coding DNA: TGTGCCAGCAGCAAAGCAGGGGGCGAGAGCACCGGGGAGCTGTTTTTT. It translates to CASSKAGGESTGELFF.

This chain links TRBV11-2 with TRBJ2-5, with 7 nucleotides matching TRBD1. Trimming took 1 base from V and 5 from J; bases not matched to a gene: 13. The CDR3 consists of 17 residues. CDR1 and CDR2 (germline): SGHAT, FQNNGV. The CDR3 is CASSLGRTAGGWETQYF. CDR3 nucleotide sequence: TGTGCCAGCAGCTTAGGACGAACAGCAGGGGGTTGGGAGACCCAGTACTTC.

The V gene is TRBV19, the J gene TRBJ2-3; 7 bases map to TRBD1. The germline gives CDR1 LNHDA, CDR2 SQIVND (reference sequence). V lost 10 bases and J lost 4; bases outside the gene matches: 14. This CDR3 region has 15 residues. The DNA for the CDR3 is TGTGCCACCCGAAATGACAGGGAATTTGCAGATACGCAGTATTTT. Protein product: CATRNDREFADTQYF.